The 27 T cell receptor beta chains below come from one sample, sequenced in a study of blood T cell repertoires in COVID-19. The data were produced by immunoSEQ multiplex PCR, yet TCRdb's version contains in-frame clones alone and is incomplete. The repertoire includes 150,000 or so clones, roughly four fifths of them detected once, and about 16% sits in the top ten. Sequenced: peripheral blood. All receptors derive from a human donor with acute or convalescent COVID-19. The donor label of this sample is uncertain.

Worth noting for this clone: The junction differs from germline at one of its ends, possibly a read error. The gene calls are TRBV5-1 and TRBJ1-4; 11 nucleotides line up with TRBD1. Per the germline V gene, CDR1 is SGHRS and CDR2 is YFSETQ. The CDR3 spans 18 residues. Here the CDR3 DNA reads TGCGTCAGCAGCTTGGGTCCCGGGACAGGGGGTGCGCGCGAAAAACTGTTTTTT. It yields the protein CVSSLGPGTGGAREKLFF.

V gene TRBV7-9 combines with J gene TRBJ1-1, with D perhaps TRBD1 (6 bases). The V gene's germline CDR1 is SEHNR and CDR2 FQNEAQ (reference sequence). V lost 3 bases and J lost 4, with 15 bases in between. CDR3 length: 15 amino acids. In nucleotides, the CDR3 is TGTGCCAGCAGCTTGATGGACAGTCGAATCACTGAAGCTTTCTTT. The encoded protein is CASSLMDSRITEAFF.

This clone has more than one count but fewer than ten. The gene calls are TRBV30 and TRBJ1-2; D gene uncertain. The CDR3 covers 13 residues. Trimming left V 4 bases short and J 6 bases short, with 15 bases between. Germline CDR1 is GTSNPN and CDR2 is SVGIG (reference sequence). The CDR3 region has the DNA TGTGCCTGGAAGGTACAGAGCTATGATGGCTACACCTTC. Translation: CAWKVQSYDGYTF.

This clone was seen a few times. The CDR3 sequence: CASSFGTSISYEQYF. The CDR3 coding sequence is TGTGCCAGCAGTTTTGGGACTAGCATTTCCTACGAGCAGTACTTC. The chain uses TRBV6-5 and TRBJ2-7; 9 nucleotides match TRBD2. Germline assignment: CDR1 MNHEY and CDR2 SVGAGI. With V trimmed by 4 bases and J by 1 base, 5 bases remained unmatched. This CDR3 is built from 15 residues.

This chain connects TRBV19 to TRBJ1-1; 9 positions agree with TRBD1. The J segment lost 5 bases and the V segment lost 5 bases, leaving 6 bases of the junction unmatched. The CDR3 is made up of 14 amino acids. Germline V lookup: CDR1 LNHDA, CDR2 SQIVND (reference sequence). CDR3 sequence (DNA): TGTGCCAGTAGTGCCGGGACAGGGAGAACTGAAGCTTTCTTT. Protein product: CASSAGTGRTEAFF.

The chain is built from TRBV5-1 and TRBJ2-1; 7 bases are shared with TRBD1. The CDR3 extends over 14 amino acids. The junction had 5 bases not matched to a gene; V was cut back by 3 bases and J by 5 bases. Germline-derived CDR1 and CDR2 are SGHRS and YFSETQ. The CDR3 coding sequence is TGCGCCAGCAGCTGGGACGGACAGGACAATGAGCAGTTCTTC. It codes for CASSWDGQDNEQFF. Together with reference TRBV5-1 and TRBJ2-1, the CDR3 gives the full variable domain: KAGVTQTPRYLIKTRGQQVTLSCSPISGHRSVSWYQQTPGQGLQFLFEYFSETQRNKGNFPGRFSGRQFSNSRSEMNVSTLELGDSALYLCASSWDGQDNEQFFGPGTRLTVL.

This clone appeared a few times. The chain carries TRBV30 and TRBJ1-3, with a tentative D call TRBD1 (6 bases). The CDR3 totals 15 residues. Germline V gives CDR1 GTSNPN, CDR2 SVGIG (reference sequence). The ends were cut back, 0 bases at V and 4 bases at J, with 13 bases in the middle. CDR3: CAWSVGQGLGNTIYF. Written as DNA, the CDR3 is TGTGCCTGGAGTGTGGGGCAGGGGCTGGGAAACACCATATATTTT.

This rearrangement joins TRBV7-2 to TRBJ1-3; 8 bases match TRBD1. Germline CDR1 reads SGHTA; CDR2 reads FQGNSA. The CDR3 is 16 amino acids. After removal of 5 bases from V and 2 bases from J, the junction contained 8 bases not matched to a gene. Written as DNA, the CDR3 is TGTGCCAGCAGCATACGGACAGGGCAGGCTGGAAACACCATATATTTT. This translates into CASSIRTGQAGNTIYF.

The chain recombines TRBV5-1 with TRBJ1-2; weak D call: TRBD1 (5 bases). CDR1 and CDR2 from the germline V gene are SGHRS and YFSETQ. The CDR3 covers 13 residues. V shed 4 bases and J shed 8 bases, with 15 bases lying between them. The CDR3 is CASSPGTAGGYTF. The CDR3 DNA follows: TGCGCCAGCAGCCCGGGGACCGCGGGGGGCTACACCTTC.

This clone was observed once. The chain joins TRBV5-1 to TRBJ2-4; 7 bases are shared with TRBD2. CDR3 length: 16 amino acids. The J segment lost 0 bases and the V segment lost 2 bases, leaving 5 bases of the junction unmatched. Looked up from germline, CDR1 is SGHRS and CDR2 is YFSETQ. CDR3 nucleotide sequence: TGCGCCAGCAGCTTAAACAGCGGGGTAGCCAAAAACATTCAGTACTTC. As protein: CASSLNSGVAKNIQYF.

This chain uses TRBV7-9 with TRBJ1-6, with TRBD1 matching 7 bases. The CDR3 is 17 amino acids. The V gene end was trimmed by 5 bases and the J gene end by 2 bases; junction bases not matched to a gene: 9. Per germline, CDR1 SEHNR and CDR2 FQNEAQ (reference sequence). In nucleotides, the CDR3 is TGTGCCAGCAGCACGTGGCAGGGGGACCCCTATAATTCACCCCTCCACTTT. This codes for CASSTWQGDPYNSPLHF.

This clone came up once. The chain uses TRBV10-3 and TRBJ2-5; TRBD2 agrees at 10 bases. The germline CDR1 and CDR2 sequences are ENHRY and SYGVKD. J gave up 6 bases and V 2 bases, and 6 bases lay outside the gene matches. The CDR3 totals 15 residues. Written as DNA, the CDR3 is TGTGCCATCAGTGAGGGGCTAGCGGGGGAAAAGACCCAGTACTTC. It specifies CAISEGLAGEKTQYF.

The chain combines TRBV5-8 with TRBJ2-2, with D maybe TRBD1 (6 bases). The V end lost 5 bases, the J end lost 4 bases, and 15 bases lay between the germline ends. In germline, CDR1 is SGHTS, CDR2 YDEGEE. This CDR3 is 15 amino acids long. The CDR3 bases are TGTGCCAGCAGACCTGTTAGGGGGTCCACCGGGGAGCTGTTTTTT. Translating gives CASRPVRGSTGELFF.

This clone appeared a single time. The rearrangement uses TRBV10-2 and TRBJ2-7; no clear D gene. Trimming pared 3 bases from V and 2 bases from J, leaving 8 bases between. The CDR3 is made up of 13 amino acids. Germline CDR1 WSHSY, CDR2 SAAADI. The CDR3 reads CASSEQRTYEQYF. Here the CDR3 DNA reads TGCGCCAGCAGTGAACAGAGAACCTACGAGCAGTACTTC.

V is TRBV3-1 (or the pseudogene TRBV3-2) and J is TRBJ1-5; the match to TRBD1 covers 10 bases. The CDR3 is 15 residues long. Germline CDR1 and CDR2: LGHDT and YNNKEL (reference sequence). Trimming at V came to 3 bases and at J to 6 bases, leaving 5 bases not matched to a gene. CDR3 nucleotides: TGTGCCAGCAGCCAGGAGGGACAGGGGTTTCAGCCCCAGCATTTT. It encodes CASSQEGQGFQPQHF.

V gene TRBV10-1 combines with J gene TRBJ2-4, with 8 nucleotides matching TRBD2. This CDR3 has 14 amino acids. Germline V gives CDR1 WNHNN, CDR2 SYGVQD (reference sequence). V gave up 2 bases and J gave up 4 bases; unmatched junction bases: 1. CDR3 region: CASSETSGKNIQYF. CDR3 sequence (DNA): TGCGCCAGCAGTGAGACTAGCGGAAAAAACATTCAGTACTTC.

V is TRBV11-3 and J is TRBJ1-6; D not resolved. V gave up 5 bases and J gave up 10 bases, with 9 bases separating them. The CDR3 is 12 residues long. Per the germline V gene, CDR1 is SGHNT and CDR2 is YENEEA. CDR3 region: CASSRGVSPLHF. CDR3 sequence (DNA): TGTGCCAGCAGCCGGGGAGTCTCACCCCTCCACTTT.

This chain joins TRBV12-3 or TRBV12-4 and TRBJ1-4; 7 bases map to TRBD1. The CDR3 has 13 amino acids. V was pared by 6 bases and J by 8 bases, with 6 bases of the junction left unmatched. The CDR3 DNA reads TGTGCCAGCAGCCCGGACAGGTTCGAAAAACTGTTTTTT. This encodes CASSPDRFEKLFF.

The genes are TRBV18 and TRBJ2-2; maybe TRBD1 (6 bases). The CDR3 contains 17 residues. The V gene lost 3 bases and the J gene lost 0 bases, with 14 bases spanning the gap. In germline, CDR1 is KGHSH, CDR2 LQKENI. CDR3 bases: TGTGCCAGCTCACCTTTCGGGCAGGGGTCGAACACCGGGGAGCTGTTTTTT. Its protein is CASSPFGQGSNTGELFF.

V and J are TRBV14 and TRBJ1-6; 7 bases line up with TRBD1. From germline, CDR1 is SGHDN and CDR2 FVKESK. CDR3 size: 20 residues. V dropped 5 bases and J dropped 4; count of bases not matched to a gene: 20. The CDR3 DNA reads TGTGCCAGCAGCTCCCGGCATCCCGTCAGGGGGACCAGATATAATTCACCCCTCCACTTT. It yields the protein CASSSRHPVRGTRYNSPLHF.

The chain carries TRBV19 and TRBJ2-5; 8 nucleotides agree with TRBD2. The V gene's germline CDR1 is LNHDA and CDR2 SQIVND (reference sequence). The CDR3 totals 14 residues. Losses at the gene ends were 7 bases for V and 1 base for J; bases not matched to a gene: 5. As DNA, the CDR3 is TGTGCCAGTAAATCTGCGGGGGGCCAAGAGACCCAGTACTTC. Amino acids: CASKSAGGQETQYF.

This clone was detected only once. Written as DNA, the CDR3 is TGCGCCAGCAGCTTGGTTGGAGCGCACAACACTGAAGCTTTCTTT. As protein: CASSLVGAHNTEAFF. V usage is TRBV5-1 and J usage is TRBJ1-1; D unclear. With 0 bases removed from V and 2 bases from J, the gap between germline ends came to 11 bases. CDR1 and CDR2 from the germline V gene are SGHRS and YFSETQ. There are 15 residues in the CDR3. Together with reference TRBV5-1 and TRBJ1-1, the CDR3 gives the full variable domain: KAGVTQTPRYLIKTRGQQVTLSCSPISGHRSVSWYQQTPGQGLQFLFEYFSETQRNKGNFPGRFSGRQFSNSRSEMNVSTLELGDSALYLCASSLVGAHNTEAFFGQGTRLTVV.

The chain uses TRBV4-1 and TRBJ1-5, with D possibly matching TRBD1 (6 bases). The V gene's germline CDR1 is MGHRA and CDR2 YSYEKL. There are 13 residues in the CDR3. The V and J ends lost 5 bases and 5 bases respectively, with 10 bases between them. The DNA of the CDR3 is TGCGCCAGCAGCAAAGGGGGGGATCAGCCCCAGCATTTT. Translation gives CASSKGGDQPQHF.

The J gene is TRBJ2-1, the V gene TRBV7-2, with TRBD2 identical over 12 bases. The V gene's germline CDR1 is SGHTA and CDR2 FQGNSA. The CDR3 runs 16 residues. V lost 5 bases and J lost 10; bases outside the gene matches: 12. As DNA, the CDR3 is TGTGCCAGCAGCAGAACCCCGGGACTAGCGGGTGGAGAGCAGTTCTTC. Residues: CASSRTPGLAGGEQFF.

The chain carries TRBV5-4 and TRBJ1-2, with unresolved D. The V end was cut by 5 bases, the J end by 0 bases, with 17 bases between. The CDR3 extends over 16 amino acids. Per germline, CDR1 SGHNT and CDR2 YYREEE (reference sequence). CDR3 region: CASSNNQVRANYGYTF. CDR3 bases: TGTGCCAGCAGTAACAACCAGGTCCGAGCTAACTATGGCTACACCTTC.

V is TRBV5-1 and J is TRBJ2-3; no reliable D call. Trimming shortened V by 1 base and J by 5 bases, and 14 bases separated the two germline ends. Germline V gene sequence: CDR1 SGHRS, CDR2 YFSETQ. CDR3 length equals 15 residues. CDR3 DNA sequence: TGCGCCAGCAGCTTGCAGGCGAGATACGGAGATACGCAGTATTTT. This sequence encodes CASSLQARYGDTQYF.

The chain couples TRBV29-1 to TRBJ2-7; 8 bases agree with TRBD1. The CDR3 contains 12 residues. Germline CDR1 SQVTM, CDR2 ANQGSEA. V shed 2 bases, J shed 6 bases, and the junction held 3 bases outside the gene matches. CDR3: CSVEQDRGEQYF. For the CDR3, the DNA is TGCAGCGTTGAACAAGACAGGGGCGAGCAGTACTTC.